This T cell receptor (beta chain) was observed in a study of T cells after yellow fever vaccination. For the study at large: The fractions with low cell numbers were processed using SMART-Seq v4 Ultra Low Input.

Overall study findings and caveats: Contaminating bulk clonotypes could be abundant in FACS-sorted repertoires. The secondary T-cell response peaked on day 5, not day 15, but was weaker.

This CDR3 region has 13 residues. CDR1 SEHNR and CDR2 FQNEAQ come from the germline V gene (reference sequence). Between the trimmed V and J ends, which lost 5 bases and 4 bases, there was a span of 11 bases. TCRdb called the 5' RACE reads again in MiXCR, with one record for every CDR3 protein. The table records 100,000 to 150,000 distinct CDR3 sequences, 8% to 10% of them present only once. Remarks on this clonotype: The antigen is undetermined.

The TCR originated in a young man who received the YFV17D yellow fever vaccine. V is TRBV7-9 and J is TRBJ1-2, with a weak D call TRBD1 (5 bases). Sequenced material: CD8+ T cells sorted from PBMCs, taken on the day of the yellow fever booster vaccination. In nucleotides, the CDR3 is TGTGCCAGCAGCCCACTTGACAGCTATGGCTACACCTTC. This encodes CASSPLDSYGYTF. The full variable domain, in which reference TRBV7-9 and TRBJ1-2 provide the parts outside the CDR3, is DTGVSQNPRHKITKRGQNVTFRCDPISEHNRLYWYRQTLGQGPEFLTYFQNEAQLEKSRLLSDRFSAERPKGSFSTLEIQRTEQGDSAMYLCASSPLDSYGYTFGSGTRLTVV.